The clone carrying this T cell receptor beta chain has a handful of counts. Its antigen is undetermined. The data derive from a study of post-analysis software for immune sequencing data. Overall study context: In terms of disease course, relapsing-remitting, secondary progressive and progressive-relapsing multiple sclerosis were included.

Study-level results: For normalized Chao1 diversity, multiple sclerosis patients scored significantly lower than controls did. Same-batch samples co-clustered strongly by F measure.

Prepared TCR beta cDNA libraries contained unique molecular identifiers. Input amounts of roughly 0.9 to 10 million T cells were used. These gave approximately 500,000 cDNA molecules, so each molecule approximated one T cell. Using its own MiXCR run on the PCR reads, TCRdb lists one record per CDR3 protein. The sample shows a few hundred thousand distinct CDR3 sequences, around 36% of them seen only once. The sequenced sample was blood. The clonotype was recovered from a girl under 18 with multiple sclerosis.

CDR3 coding DNA: TGTGCCACCAGTGACCCGAATCAGCCCCAGCATTTT. Residues: CATSDPNQPQHF. V usage is TRBV24-1 and J usage is TRBJ1-5; D uncertain. The CDR3 consists of 12 residues. Trimming took 4 bases from V and 4 from J, leaving 4 bases between them. CDR1 is KGHDR and CDR2 is SFDVKD in the germline V gene.